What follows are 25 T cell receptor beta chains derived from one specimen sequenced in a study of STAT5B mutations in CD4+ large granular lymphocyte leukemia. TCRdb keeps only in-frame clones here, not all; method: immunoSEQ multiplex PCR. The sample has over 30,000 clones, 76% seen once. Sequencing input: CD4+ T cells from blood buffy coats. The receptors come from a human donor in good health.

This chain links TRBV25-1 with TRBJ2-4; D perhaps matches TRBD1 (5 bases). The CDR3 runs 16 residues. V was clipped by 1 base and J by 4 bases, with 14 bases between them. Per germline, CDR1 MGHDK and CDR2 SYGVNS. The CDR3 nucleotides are TGTGCCAGCAGTGAATCGGGCAGCAGGGTTAAAAACATTCAGTACTTC. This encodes CASSESGSRVKNIQYF.

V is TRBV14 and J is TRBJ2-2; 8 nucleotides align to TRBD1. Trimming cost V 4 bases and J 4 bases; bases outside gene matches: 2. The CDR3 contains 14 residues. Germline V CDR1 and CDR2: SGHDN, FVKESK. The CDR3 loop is CASSRTGGTGELFF. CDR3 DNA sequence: TGTGCCAGCAGCCGTACAGGGGGCACCGGGGAGCTGTTTTTT.

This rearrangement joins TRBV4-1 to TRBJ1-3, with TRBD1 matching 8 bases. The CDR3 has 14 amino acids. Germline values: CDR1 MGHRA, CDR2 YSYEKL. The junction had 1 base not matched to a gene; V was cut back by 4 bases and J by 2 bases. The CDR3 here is CASSPQGAGNTIYF. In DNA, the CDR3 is TGCGCCAGCAGCCCACAGGGGGCTGGAAACACCATATATTTT.

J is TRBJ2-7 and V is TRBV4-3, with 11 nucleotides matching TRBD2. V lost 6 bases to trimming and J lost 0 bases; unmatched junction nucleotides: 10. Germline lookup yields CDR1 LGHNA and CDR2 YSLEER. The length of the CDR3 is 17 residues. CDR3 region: CASSQSNLAGGSYEQYF. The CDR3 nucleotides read TGCGCCAGCAGTCAATCCAACCTAGCGGGGGGCTCCTACGAGCAGTACTTC.

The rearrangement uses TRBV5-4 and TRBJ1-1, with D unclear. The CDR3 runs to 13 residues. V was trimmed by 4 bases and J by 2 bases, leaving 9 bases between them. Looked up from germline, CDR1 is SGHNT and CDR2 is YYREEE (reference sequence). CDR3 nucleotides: TGTGCCAGCAGCATAACAGTTAACACTGAAGCTTTCTTT. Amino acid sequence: CASSITVNTEAFF.

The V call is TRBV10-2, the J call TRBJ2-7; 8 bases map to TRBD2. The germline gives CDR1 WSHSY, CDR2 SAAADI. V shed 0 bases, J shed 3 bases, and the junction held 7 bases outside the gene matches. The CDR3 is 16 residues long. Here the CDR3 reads CASSESRASGLYEQYF. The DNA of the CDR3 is TGCGCCAGCAGTGAGTCGAGGGCTAGCGGGCTCTACGAGCAGTACTTC.

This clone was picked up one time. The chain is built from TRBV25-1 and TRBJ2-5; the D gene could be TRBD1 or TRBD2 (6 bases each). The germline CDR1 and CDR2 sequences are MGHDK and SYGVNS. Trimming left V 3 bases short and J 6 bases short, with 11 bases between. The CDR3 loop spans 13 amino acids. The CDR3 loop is CASSDGGKQTQYF. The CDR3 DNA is TGTGCCAGCAGTGACGGGGGCAAACAGACCCAGTACTTC. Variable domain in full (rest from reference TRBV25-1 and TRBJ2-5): EADIYQTPRYLVIGTGKKITLECSQTMGHDKMYWYQQDPGMELHLIHYSYGVNSTEKGDLSSESTVSRIRTEHFPLTLESARPSHTSQYLCASSDGGKQTQYFGPGTRLLVL.

The CDR3 region has the DNA TGTGCCAGCAGTTACTCAGGGCACCTCCCAATCGAGACCCAGTACTTC. Translation gives CASSYSGHLPIETQYF. J is TRBJ2-5 and V is TRBV6-6; no clear D gene. Germline loops: CDR1 MNHNY, CDR2 SVGAGI (reference sequence). V lost 0 bases, J lost 5 bases, and 16 bases lay in between. CDR3 length: 16 amino acids.

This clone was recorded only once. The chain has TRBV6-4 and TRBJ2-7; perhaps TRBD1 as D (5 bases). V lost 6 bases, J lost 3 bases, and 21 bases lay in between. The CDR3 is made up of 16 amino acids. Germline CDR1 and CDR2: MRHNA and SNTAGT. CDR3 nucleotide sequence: TGTGCCAGCAGAGGCGATACAGGAACCAACAGCTACGAGCAGTACTTC. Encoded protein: CASRGDTGTNSYEQYF.

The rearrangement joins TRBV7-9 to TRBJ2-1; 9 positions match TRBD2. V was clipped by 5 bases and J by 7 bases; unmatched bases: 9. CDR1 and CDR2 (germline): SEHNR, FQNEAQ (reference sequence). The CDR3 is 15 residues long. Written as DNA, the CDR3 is TGTGCCAGCAGCCCCCGTGCTAGCGGGGAAAATGAGCAGTTCTTC. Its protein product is CASSPRASGENEQFF.

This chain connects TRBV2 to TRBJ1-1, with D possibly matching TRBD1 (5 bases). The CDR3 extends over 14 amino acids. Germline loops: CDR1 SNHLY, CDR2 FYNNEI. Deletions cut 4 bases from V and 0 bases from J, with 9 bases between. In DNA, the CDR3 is TGTGCCAGCAGTGCCCAGACAGTGAACACTGAAGCTTTCTTT. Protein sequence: CASSAQTVNTEAFF.

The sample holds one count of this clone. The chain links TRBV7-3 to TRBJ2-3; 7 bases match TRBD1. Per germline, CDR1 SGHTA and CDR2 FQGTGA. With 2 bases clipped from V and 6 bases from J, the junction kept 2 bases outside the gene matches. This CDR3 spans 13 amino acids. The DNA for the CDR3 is TGTGCCAGCAGCTTACTCAGGGGGGATACGCAGTATTTT. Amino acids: CASSLLRGDTQYF.

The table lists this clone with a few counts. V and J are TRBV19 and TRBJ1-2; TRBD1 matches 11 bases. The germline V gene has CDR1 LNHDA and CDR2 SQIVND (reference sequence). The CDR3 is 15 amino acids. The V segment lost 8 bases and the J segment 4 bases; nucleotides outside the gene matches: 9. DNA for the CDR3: TGTGCCAGTGGGGACAGGGGGATCACCGTCTATGGCTACACCTTC. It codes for CASGDRGITVYGYTF.

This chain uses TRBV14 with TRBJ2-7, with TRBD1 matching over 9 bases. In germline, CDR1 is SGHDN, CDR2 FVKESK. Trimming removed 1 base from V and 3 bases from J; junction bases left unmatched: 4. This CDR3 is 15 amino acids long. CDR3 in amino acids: CASSQVPGQGYEQYF. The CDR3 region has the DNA TGTGCCAGCAGCCAAGTACCGGGACAGGGCTACGAGCAGTACTTC. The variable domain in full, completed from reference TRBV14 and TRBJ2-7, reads EAGVTQFPSHSVIEKGQTVTLRCDPISGHDNLYWYRRVMGKEIKFLLHFVKESKQDESGMPNNRFLAERTGGTYSTLKVQPAELEDSGVYFCASSQVPGQGYEQYFGPGTRLTVT.

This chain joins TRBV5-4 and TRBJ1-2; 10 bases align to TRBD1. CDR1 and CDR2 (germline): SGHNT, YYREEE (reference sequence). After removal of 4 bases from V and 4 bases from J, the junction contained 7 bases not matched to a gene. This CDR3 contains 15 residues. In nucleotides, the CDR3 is TGTGCCAGCAGCGGGACAGGGGAATTCACCTATGGCTACACCTTC. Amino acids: CASSGTGEFTYGYTF.

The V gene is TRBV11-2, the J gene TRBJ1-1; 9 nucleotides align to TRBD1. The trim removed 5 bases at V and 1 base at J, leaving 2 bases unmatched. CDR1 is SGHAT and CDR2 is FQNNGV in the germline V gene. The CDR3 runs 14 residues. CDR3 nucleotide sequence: TGTGCCAGCAGCCGGGGACAGGGGAACACTGAAGCTTTCTTT. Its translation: CASSRGQGNTEAFF.

For the CDR3, the DNA is TGTGCCAGCAGGGACAGCTCTGGGGCCAACGTCCTGACTTTC. The encoded protein is CASRDSSGANVLTF. The chain links TRBV21-1 to TRBJ2-6; TRBD1 is the table's D call and was not checked against the DNA. TRBV21-1 is designated a pseudogene. CDR3 length equals 14 residues.

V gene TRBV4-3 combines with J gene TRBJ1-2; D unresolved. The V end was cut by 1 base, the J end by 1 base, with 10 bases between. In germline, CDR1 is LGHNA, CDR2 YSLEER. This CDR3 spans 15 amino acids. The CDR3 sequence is CASSQVPTGNYGYTF. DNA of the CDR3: TGCGCCAGCAGCCAAGTTCCTACCGGTAACTATGGCTACACCTTC.

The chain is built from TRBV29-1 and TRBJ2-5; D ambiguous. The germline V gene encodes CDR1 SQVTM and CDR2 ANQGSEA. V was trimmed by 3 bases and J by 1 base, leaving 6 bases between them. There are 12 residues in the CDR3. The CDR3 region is CSVEGTQETQYF. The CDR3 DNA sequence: TGCAGCGTTGAGGGAACCCAAGAGACCCAGTACTTC. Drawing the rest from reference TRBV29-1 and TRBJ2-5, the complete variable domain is SAVISQKPSRDICQRGTSLTIQCQVDSQVTMMFWYRQQPGQSLTLIATANQGSEATYESGFVIDKFPISRPNLTFSTLTVSNMSPEDSSIYLCSVEGTQETQYFGPGTRLLVL.

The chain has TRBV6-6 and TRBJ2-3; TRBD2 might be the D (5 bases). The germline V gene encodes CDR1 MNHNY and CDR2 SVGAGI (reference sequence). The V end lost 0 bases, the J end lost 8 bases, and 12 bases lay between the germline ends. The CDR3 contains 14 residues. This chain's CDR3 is CASSYSPKLVTQYF. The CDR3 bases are TGTGCCAGCAGTTACTCGCCGAAACTAGTTACGCAGTATTTT.

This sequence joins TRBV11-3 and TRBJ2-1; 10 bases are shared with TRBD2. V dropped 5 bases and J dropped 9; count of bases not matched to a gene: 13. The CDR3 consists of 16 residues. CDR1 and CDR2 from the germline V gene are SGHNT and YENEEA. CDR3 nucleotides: TGTGCCAGCAGCGGTCAGGGGAGCGGGGGGGGTTTTGAGCAGTTCTTC. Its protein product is CASSGQGSGGGFEQFF.

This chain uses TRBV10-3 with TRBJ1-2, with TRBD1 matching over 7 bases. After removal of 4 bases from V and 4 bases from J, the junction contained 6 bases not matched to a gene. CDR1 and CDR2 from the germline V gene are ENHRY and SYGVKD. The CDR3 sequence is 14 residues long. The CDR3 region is CAISGRQGSYGYTF. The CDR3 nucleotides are TGTGCCATCAGTGGTAGACAGGGAAGCTATGGCTACACCTTC.

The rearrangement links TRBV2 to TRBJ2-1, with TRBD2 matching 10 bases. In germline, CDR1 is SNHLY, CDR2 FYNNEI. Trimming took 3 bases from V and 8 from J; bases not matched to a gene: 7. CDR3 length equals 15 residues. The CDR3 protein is CASSEKLAGAHEQFF. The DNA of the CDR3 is TGTGCCAGCAGTGAGAAGCTAGCGGGAGCCCATGAGCAGTTCTTC.

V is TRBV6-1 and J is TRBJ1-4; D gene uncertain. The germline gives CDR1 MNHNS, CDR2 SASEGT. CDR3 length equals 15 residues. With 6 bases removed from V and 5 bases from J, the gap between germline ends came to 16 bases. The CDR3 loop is CASRALMGRNEKLFF. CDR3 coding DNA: TGTGCCAGCAGAGCACTCATGGGCAGAAATGAAAAACTGTTTTTT.

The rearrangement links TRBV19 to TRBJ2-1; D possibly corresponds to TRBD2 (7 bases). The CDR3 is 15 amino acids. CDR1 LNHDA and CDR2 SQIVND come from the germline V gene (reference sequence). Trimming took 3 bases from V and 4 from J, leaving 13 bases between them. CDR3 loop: CASSIKGRGYNEQFF. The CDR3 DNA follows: TGTGCCAGTAGTATCAAGGGGAGGGGGTACAATGAGCAGTTCTTC. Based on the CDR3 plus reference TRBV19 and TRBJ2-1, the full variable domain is DGGITQSPKYLFRKEGQNVTLSCEQNLNHDAMYWYRQDPGQGLRLIYYSQIVNDFQKGDIAEGYSVSREKKESFPLTVTSAQKNPTAFYLCASSIKGRGYNEQFFGPGTRLTVL.